This passage covers 3 T cell receptor beta chains from one sample sequenced in a study of siplizumab effects on memory and regulatory T cells. The repertoire was sequenced with immunoSEQ multiplex PCR; TCRdb's copy has only in-frame clones and lacks some. Of 90,000 to 120,000 clones in the sample, roughly 92% were seen once. The sequenced sample consisted of Tregs sorted from blood. Every receptor here comes from a human donor in good health.

The genes are TRBV11-3 and TRBJ2-7, with 7 nucleotides matching TRBD1. The germline V gene has CDR1 SGHNT and CDR2 YENEEA. V trimming: 5 bases; J trimming: 0 bases; junction bases outside the gene matches: 7. The CDR3 consists of 15 residues. CDR3 nucleotides: TGTGCCAGCAGCCTCGGACAGGTGGTCTCCTACGAGCAGTACTTC. Translated: CASSLGQVVSYEQYF.

The V gene is TRBV6-1, the J gene TRBJ1-2; perhaps TRBD1 as D (5 bases). Trimming removed 7 bases from V and 8 bases from J, with 14 bases in between. The CDR3 consists of 12 residues. The V gene's germline CDR1 is MNHNS and CDR2 SASEGT. CDR3 DNA: TGTGCCAGCACCCGACAGTTTCTGGGCTACACCTTC. Encoded protein: CASTRQFLGYTF.

The rearrangement links TRBV5-1 to TRBJ2-7; D uncertain. V lost 0 bases to trimming and J lost 7 bases, with 8 bases between them. CDR1 SGHRS and CDR2 YFSETQ come from the germline V gene. This CDR3 is built from 12 residues. CDR3: CASSLALGEQYF. The CDR3 nucleotides read TGCGCCAGCAGCTTGGCCCTAGGGGAGCAGTACTTC.